The next 28 T cell receptor beta chains were all read from a single sample in a study of CXCR3-negative and CXCR3-positive naive CD8 T cells. These TCRs' antigens remain unknown. Study outcomes and limitations: Researchers report that CXCR3-positive naive cells carry more hydrophobic TRB CDR3s than CXCR3-negative naive cells.

Through 5' RACE with UMI labels, the TRB cDNA libraries were prepared. With the 5' RACE reads reprocessed, TCRdb shows one record per CDR3 protein and no DNA. The table lists some 150,000 distinct CDR3 sequences, with under 0.35% in the top ten. The material sequenced was naive CXCR3+ CD8+ T cells from blood. Noted subset: CD45RO-CCR7+CD27+CD95- naive CD8+ T cells expressing CXCR3 (TNR3+). The receptors come from a human donor in good health. Some clones in this sample may be carry-over from other donors' samples.

The chain combines TRBV28 with TRBJ1-2; TCRdb outputs TRBD1, but without DNA this stays unchecked. Looked up from germline, CDR1 is MDHEN and CDR2 is SYDVKM. CDR3 length equals 15 residues. The CDR3 here is CASSLFEGQNYGYTF.

V usage is TRBV12-3 or TRBV12-4 and J usage is TRBJ1-5; as DNA is missing, the TRBD1 call by TCRdb cannot be tested. The CDR3 runs to 15 residues. The CDR3: CASSEETESSQPQHF.

The V gene is TRBV2, the J gene TRBJ2-2; TCRdb's D call of TRBD1 is untestable without DNA. The CDR3 has 16 residues. Germline CDR1 SNHLY, CDR2 FYNNEI. The CDR3 is CASSGWDTTNTGELFF.

The rearrangement links TRBV6-2 or TRBV6-3 to TRBJ2-1; with no DNA, the TCRdb D assignment of TRBD2 cannot be verified. Germline V CDR1 and CDR2: MNHEY, SVGEGT. This CDR3 region has 16 residues. The CDR3 loop reads CASRPLAETLYNEQFF.

The CDR3 loop reads CASRTGGVNAEAFF. The rearrangement joins TRBV2 to TRBJ1-1; the TRBD1 assignment by TCRdb is unverifiable without DNA. Germline V gene data show CDR1 as SNHLY and CDR2 as FYNNEI. CDR3 length: 14 amino acids.

The chain is built from TRBV29-1 and TRBJ2-7; TCRdb picks TRBD2, but there is no DNA to check that call. CDR1 and CDR2 (germline): SQVTM, ANQGSEA. The CDR3 extends over 15 amino acids. The CDR3 here is CSVERTSGSIYEQYF.

The chain carries TRBV7-6 and TRBJ1-3. Germline V gene lookup returns CDR1 SGHVS and CDR2 FNYEAQ. The CDR3 is 15 amino acids. The CDR3 region is CASSLAQREENTIYF.

This chain uses TRBV7-3 with TRBJ2-3; absent DNA, TCRdb's TRBD1 call cannot be checked. Germline V gene lookup returns CDR1 SGHTA and CDR2 FQGTGA. This CDR3 has 16 residues. The CDR3 reads CASSLGPGHPLGPQYF.

The chain links TRBV25-1 to TRBJ1-1; TCRdb designates TRBD1, a call that cannot be tested without DNA. Germline V gene data show CDR1 as MGHDK and CDR2 as SYGVNS. The length of the CDR3 is 15 residues. Here the CDR3 reads CASSERSGDNTEAFF.

The chain couples TRBV20-1 to TRBJ2-3; TCRdb gives TRBD1 as the D gene, but with no DNA this cannot be confirmed. Germline CDR1 reads DFQATT; CDR2 reads SNEGSKA (reference sequence). The CDR3 covers 18 residues. CDR3 region: CRASDSLSGGPSTDTQYF.

The CDR3 sequence: CASSVGQGEVEDF. This chain links TRBV5-1 with TRBJ2-7; the D gene TCRdb calls, TRBD1, cannot be checked with no DNA. The CDR3 covers 13 residues. Per germline, CDR1 SGHRS and CDR2 YFSETQ.

The J gene is TRBJ2-3, the V gene TRBV6-5; with no DNA, the TCRdb D assignment of TRBD1 cannot be verified. This CDR3 has 14 residues. Germline assignment: CDR1 MNHEY and CDR2 SVGAGI. CDR3: CASRRTDSTDTQYF.

This chain uses TRBV7-9 with TRBJ1-2; TCRdb calls TRBD1, which cannot be checked without DNA. Germline lookup yields CDR1 SEHNR and CDR2 FQNEAQ (reference sequence). This CDR3 is built from 16 residues. The CDR3 region is CASSLAGQGLNYGYTF.

The CDR3 sequence: CASSSTGTGFYEQYF. V is TRBV28 and J is TRBJ2-7; no DNA is available, so the TRBD1 call from TCRdb remains unchecked. From germline, CDR1 is MDHEN and CDR2 SYDVKM. This CDR3 region has 15 residues.

The V and J genes are TRBV30 and TRBJ2-6; absent DNA, TCRdb's TRBD1 call cannot be checked. This CDR3 contains 18 residues. Germline CDR1 and CDR2: GTSNPN and SVGIG (reference sequence). This CDR3 reads CAWSVWGPANPGANVLTF.

The chain is built from TRBV7-9 and TRBJ2-7; TCRdb calls TRBD1, which cannot be checked without DNA. From germline, CDR1 is SEHNR and CDR2 FQNEAQ (reference sequence). This CDR3 contains 15 residues. The CDR3 is CASSFPGARFYEQYF.

The chain has TRBV29-1 and TRBJ1-1; TCRdb's D gene call, TRBD1, goes unchecked for lack of DNA. Germline V gene sequence: CDR1 SQVTM, CDR2 ANQGSEA. The CDR3 contains 13 residues. CDR3 amino acids: CSVWTGMNTEAFF.

The chain employs TRBV7-6 and TRBJ2-7. The CDR3 spans 14 residues. Germline CDR1 is SGHVS and CDR2 is FNYEAQ. The CDR3 reads CASSFAESSYEQYF.

The gene calls are TRBV29-1 and TRBJ2-1; TCRdb outputs TRBD2, but without DNA this stays unchecked. The V gene's germline CDR1 is SQVTM and CDR2 ANQGSEA. CDR3 length: 15 residues. CDR3: CSVEARLAGVNEQFF.

The chain joins TRBV4-1 to TRBJ1-1; no DNA is available, so the TRBD1 call from TCRdb remains unchecked. The CDR3 extends over 16 amino acids. The germline CDR1 and CDR2 sequences are MGHRA and YSYEKL. The CDR3 spells CASRTQGKGMNTEAFF.

The CDR3 loop is CASRPLTSTGELFF. This chain connects TRBV6-6 to TRBJ2-2; TCRdb designates TRBD1, a call that cannot be tested without DNA. Germline V gene lookup returns CDR1 MNHNY and CDR2 SVGAGI (reference sequence). The CDR3 sequence is 14 residues long.

The V gene is TRBV5-1, the J gene TRBJ1-1; TCRdb designates TRBD1, a call that cannot be tested without DNA. Germline lookup yields CDR1 SGHRS and CDR2 YFSETQ. The CDR3 has 17 amino acids. This CDR3 reads CASSFSPNRVFHPEAFF.

J is TRBJ2-3 and V is TRBV20-1; TCRdb's D call, TRBD2, is unchecked because there is no DNA. From germline, CDR1 is DFQATT and CDR2 SNEGSKA (reference sequence). This CDR3 comprises 15 residues. The CDR3 is CSARVLAESTDTQYF.

The chain carries TRBV12-3 or TRBV12-4 and TRBJ2-7; the TCRdb D gene call, TRBD2, has no DNA to confirm it. The CDR3 covers 17 residues. The CDR3 spells CASSDSALGFGIGEQYF.

The gene calls are TRBV13 and TRBJ1-2. Germline CDR1 PRHDT, CDR2 FYEKMQ (reference sequence). The CDR3 totals 16 residues. The CDR3 protein is CASSLEFSVSNYGYTF.

The chain joins TRBV5-6 to TRBJ2-1; TCRdb indicates TRBD2, and absent DNA this call remains unverified. The CDR3 has 18 residues. The V gene's germline CDR1 is SGHDT and CDR2 YYEEEE. The CDR3 reads CASSLSLPSLRSYNEQFF.

V and J are TRBV7-9 and TRBJ2-1. Germline CDR1 reads SEHNR; CDR2 reads FQNEAQ (reference sequence). The CDR3 covers 14 residues. The CDR3 reads CASSLPQRNNEQFF.

The chain couples TRBV4-1 to TRBJ2-1; TCRdb picks TRBD2, but there is no DNA to check that call. The CDR3 is 16 residues long. In germline, CDR1 is MGHRA, CDR2 YSYEKL. The CDR3 spells CASSQDFQRERPEQFF.